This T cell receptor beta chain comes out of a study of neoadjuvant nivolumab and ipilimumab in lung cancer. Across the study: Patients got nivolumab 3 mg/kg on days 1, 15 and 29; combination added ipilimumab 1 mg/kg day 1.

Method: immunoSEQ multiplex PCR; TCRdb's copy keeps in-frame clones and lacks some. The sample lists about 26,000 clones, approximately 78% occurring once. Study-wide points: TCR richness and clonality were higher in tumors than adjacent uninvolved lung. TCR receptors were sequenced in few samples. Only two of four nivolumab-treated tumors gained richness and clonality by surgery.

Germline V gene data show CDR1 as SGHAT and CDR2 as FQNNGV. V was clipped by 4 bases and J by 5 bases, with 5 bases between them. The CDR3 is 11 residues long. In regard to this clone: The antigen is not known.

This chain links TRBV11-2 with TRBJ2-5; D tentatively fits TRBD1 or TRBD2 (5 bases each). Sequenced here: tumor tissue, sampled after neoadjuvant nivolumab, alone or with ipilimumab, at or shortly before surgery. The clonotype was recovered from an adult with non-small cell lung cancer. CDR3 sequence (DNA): TGTGCCAGCAGCTGGGACGAGACCCAGTACTTC. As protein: CASSWDETQYF. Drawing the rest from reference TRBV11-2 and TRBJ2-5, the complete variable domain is EAGVAQSPRYKIIEKRQSVAFWCNPISGHATLYWYQQILGQGPKLLIQFQNNGVVDDSQLPKDRFSAERLKGVDSTLKIQPAKLEDSAVYLCASSWDETQYFGPGTRLLVL.